These 22 T cell receptor beta chains came from one sample sequenced in a study of T-cell reconstitution after alpha-beta-depleted transplantation in children. Unique molecular identifiers were used to barcode this TCRbeta library. A single record per CDR3 protein comes from TCRdb applying MiXCR to the PCR reads. There are approximately 190,000 distinct CDR3 sequences in the sample; roughly 6.3% occur only once, and just over 4.5% lies in the top ten. Material: PBMCs, obtained before TCRalphabeta/CD19-depleted stem cell transplant. The receptor set was obtained from a girl under three years old with combined immunodeficiency, due to receive a stem cell transplant.

Ten or more counts support this clonotype. The chain uses TRBV16 and TRBJ1-1, with 7 bases that match TRBD1. Per germline, CDR1 KGHSY and CDR2 FQNENV. This CDR3 has 15 amino acids. V shed 2 bases and J 4 bases; nucleotides not matched to a gene: 7. CDR3 sequence reads: CASSQAARGGTEAFF. Written as DNA, the CDR3 is TGTGCCAGCAGCCAAGCCGCCAGGGGGGGCACTGAAGCTTTCTTT. The full variable domain, its missing parts supplied by reference TRBV16 and TRBJ1-1, is GEEVAQTPKHLVRGEGQKAKLYCAPIKGHSYVFWYQQVLKNEFKFLISFQNENVFDETGMPKERFSAKCLPNSPCSLEIQATKLEDSAVYFCASSQAARGGTEAFFGQGTRLTVV.

This clonotype was detected many times. The rearrangement uses TRBV12-3 or TRBV12-4 and TRBJ2-1; D may be TRBD2 (6 bases). The CDR3 is 13 residues long. The V and J ends lost 8 bases and 4 bases respectively, with 12 bases between them. In DNA form, the CDR3 reads TGTGCCAGCTGGTTGGGGGGATACAATGAGCAGTTCTTC. Protein sequence: CASWLGGYNEQFF.

This clonotype was recorded many times. This chain uses TRBV6-5 with TRBJ1-2; D gene uncertain. CDR1 and CDR2 from the germline V gene are MNHEY and SVGAGI. V shed 0 bases and J shed 1 base, with 12 bases lying between them. The CDR3 sequence is 16 residues long. DNA of the CDR3: TGTGCCAGCAGTTACTCGACTCGCCTGGGTAACTATGGCTACACCTTC. It yields the protein CASSYSTRLGNYGYTF.

This clonotype occurred many times. The rearrangement links TRBV20-1 to TRBJ2-7; 8 bases match TRBD1. CDR3 length: 17 amino acids. With V trimmed by 0 bases and J by 7 bases, 17 bases remained unmatched. The germline gives CDR1 DFQATT, CDR2 SNEGSKA (reference sequence). The CDR3 DNA follows: TGCAGTGCTAGAGATGGGGGTGGAGGACAGGGCCCTGCGGAGCAGTACTTC. Translated: CSARDGGGGQGPAEQYF.

This clonotype has ten or more counts. A junction boundary mismatches the germline segment, possibly from a read error. V is TRBV7-2 and J is TRBJ2-5; D gene ambiguous. Germline CDR1 is SGHTA and CDR2 is FQGNSA. The CDR3 totals 13 residues. CDR3 sequence: CASSLDSGLPRHF. The CDR3 coding sequence is TGTGCCAGCAGCTTAGACTCCGGTTTACCCCGTCACTTC.

This clonotype was seen at least ten times. The CDR3 sequence is CSARGDISYEQYF. CDR3 sequence (DNA): TGCAGTGCTAGGGGGGACATCTCCTACGAGCAGTACTTC. The V gene is TRBV20-1, the J gene TRBJ2-7, with TRBD1 as a possible D gene (6 bases). Germline V gives CDR1 DFQATT, CDR2 SNEGSKA (reference sequence). V shed 3 bases and J shed 0 bases, with 9 bases lying between them. The CDR3 runs to 13 residues.

This clonotype has at least ten counts. The J gene is TRBJ1-2, the V gene TRBV4-1, with 11 bases identical to TRBD1. J was trimmed by 4 bases and V by 4 bases; bases with no gene match: 5. The CDR3 sequence is 15 residues long. CDR1 is MGHRA and CDR2 is YSYEKL in the germline V gene. CDR3 coding DNA: TGCGCCAGCAGCCTCGGACAGGGGGCAATCTATGGCTACACCTTC. This codes for CASSLGQGAIYGYTF.

This clonotype was seen many times. CDR3 coding DNA: TGCAGCGTTGAACCGGAGCCCGGCGCAGATACGCAGTATTTT. Translated, it gives CSVEPEPGADTQYF. The chain links TRBV29-1 to TRBJ2-3; D not resolved. This CDR3 is 14 amino acids long. V was shortened by 2 bases and J by 4 bases, with 13 bases between the two germline ends. In germline, CDR1 is SQVTM, CDR2 ANQGSEA.

This clonotype has a count of ten or more. The V gene is TRBV7-3, the J gene TRBJ2-1; 15 positions match TRBD2. This CDR3 contains 18 residues. The trim removed 2 bases at V and 6 bases at J, leaving 8 bases unmatched. Germline CDR1 is SGHTA and CDR2 is FQGTGA. CDR3 bases: TGTGCCAGCAGCTTATTGGGGACTAGCGGGAGGCGGGCCAATGAGCAGTTCTTC. This codes for CASSLLGTSGRRANEQFF.

This clonotype has at least ten counts. The chain has TRBV7-9 and TRBJ1-1; D remains unclear. Between the trimmed V and J ends, which lost 2 bases and 5 bases, there was a span of 6 bases. The CDR3 has 12 residues. Per the germline V gene, CDR1 is SEHNR and CDR2 is FQNEAQ (reference sequence). Here the CDR3 reads CASSLSVTEAFF. The DNA for the CDR3 is TGTGCCAGCAGCTTATCAGTGACTGAAGCTTTCTTT.

The table lists this clonotype with many counts. The CDR3 is CASAPQTNNEQFF. The CDR3 DNA is TGTGCCAGCGCCCCCCAGACGAACAATGAGCAGTTCTTC. The V and J genes are TRBV6-5 and TRBJ2-1, with D unresolved. The V gene lost 8 bases and the J gene lost 5 bases, with 13 bases spanning the gap. The CDR3 loop spans 13 amino acids. Germline V lookup: CDR1 MNHEY, CDR2 SVGAGI.

The chain combines TRBV19 with TRBJ2-3; 8 bases are shared with TRBD1. Per the germline V gene, CDR1 is LNHDA and CDR2 is SQIVND (reference sequence). The V segment lost 2 bases and the J segment 2 bases; nucleotides outside the gene matches: 3. The CDR3 has 15 amino acids. This CDR3 is CASSILGQDTDTQYF. The CDR3 DNA sequence: TGTGCCAGTAGTATATTGGGACAGGACACAGATACGCAGTATTTT.

This clonotype was recorded many times. The rearrangement joins TRBV4-1 to TRBJ2-3; a weak D match, TRBD2 (6 bases). V was clipped by 7 bases and J by 1 base, with 15 bases between them. CDR3 size: 15 residues. Germline V gene lookup returns CDR1 MGHRA and CDR2 YSYEKL. The CDR3 region has the DNA TGCGCCAGCACCTCGATGGGACTTGGCACAGATACGCAGTATTTT. Translation gives CASTSMGLGTDTQYF.

The J gene is TRBJ2-1, the V gene TRBV20-1; D call uncertain. CDR3 length: 14 residues. Germline V lookup: CDR1 DFQATT, CDR2 SNEGSKA (reference sequence). V was clipped by 4 bases and J by 0 bases, with 10 bases between them. The CDR3 sequence: CSAIRALSYNEQFF. The CDR3 region has the DNA TGCAGTGCTATCCGAGCTCTCTCCTACAATGAGCAGTTCTTC.

This clonotype was counted many times. The V call is TRBV12-3 or TRBV12-4, the J call TRBJ1-1; D gene unclear. The CDR3 has 13 residues. Deletions cut 8 bases from V and 1 base from J, with 11 bases between. DNA for the CDR3: TGTGCCAGCGGTCCTCATGGGAACACTGAAGCTTTCTTT. This encodes CASGPHGNTEAFF.

This clonotype was counted at least ten times. The chain carries TRBV27 and TRBJ1-1; D remains unclear. Germline-derived CDR1 and CDR2 are MNHEY and SMNVEV (reference sequence). There are 16 residues in the CDR3. The ends were cut back, 3 bases at V and 0 bases at J, with 14 bases in the middle. CDR3 protein: CASSLVGSLMNTEAFF. CDR3 coding DNA: TGTGCCAGCAGTTTGGTGGGCAGCCTCATGAACACTGAAGCTTTCTTT.

This clonotype was detected ten times or more. The chain has TRBV3-1 and TRBJ2-1; D unclear. The length of the CDR3 is 13 residues. V was shortened by 1 base and J by 8 bases, with 9 bases between the two germline ends. Germline V gene lookup returns CDR1 LGHDT and CDR2 YNNKEL (reference sequence). In nucleotides, the CDR3 is TGTGCCAGCAGCCAAGCCCTTAGTTATGAGCAGTTCTTC. Protein product: CASSQALSYEQFF.

This clonotype has a count of ten or more. The J gene is TRBJ2-1, the V gene TRBV12-3 or TRBV12-4; D uncertain. The CDR3 has 16 amino acids. V was clipped by 6 bases and J by 2 bases, with 17 bases between them. The CDR3 here is CASRFPSAIPYNEQFF. The DNA for the CDR3 is TGTGCCAGCAGGTTCCCGAGTGCTATCCCCTACAATGAGCAGTTCTTC.

This clonotype occurred many times. The chain couples TRBV24-1 to TRBJ1-2, with D possibly TRBD1 on 6 matching bases. The CDR3 sequence is 14 residues long. From germline, CDR1 is KGHDR and CDR2 SFDVKD. The V end was cut by 3 bases, the J end by 4 bases, with 11 bases between. This chain's CDR3 is CATSDGQITYGYTF. As DNA, the CDR3 is TGTGCCACCAGTGATGGACAGATCACCTATGGCTACACCTTC.

This clonotype was seen repeatedly, ten times or more. This chain uses TRBV29-1 with TRBJ2-1; TRBD1 matches 9 bases. The ends lost 5 bases at V and 7 bases at J; junction bases unmatched: 6. The CDR3 is 13 residues long. Germline V gene data show CDR1 as SQVTM and CDR2 as ANQGSEA. CDR3 in amino acids: CSVSGTGLNEQFF. In DNA form, the CDR3 reads TGCAGCGTTTCGGGGACAGGGTTGAATGAGCAGTTCTTC.

This clonotype was seen ten or more times. CDR3 in DNA: TGCAGTGCAAGGGACACGCTAGCCAAAAACATTCAGTACTTC. This gives the protein CSARDTLAKNIQYF. The chain joins TRBV20-1 to TRBJ2-4; possible D gene TRBD1, 6 bases. There are 14 residues in the CDR3. The germline V gene encodes CDR1 DFQATT and CDR2 SNEGSKA (reference sequence). V was clipped by 6 bases and J by 0 bases, with 12 bases between them.

This clonotype was observed at least ten times. The chain recombines TRBV29-1 with TRBJ2-1, with 11 positions matching TRBD2. Trimming cost V 0 bases and J 4 bases; bases outside gene matches: 8. Germline CDR1 reads SQVTM; CDR2 reads ANQGSEA. CDR3 length: 17 residues. The CDR3 DNA reads TGCAGCGTTGAAGATTGGCTAGCGGGGGGCGGGTACAATGAGCAGTTCTTC. Encoded protein: CSVEDWLAGGGYNEQFF.